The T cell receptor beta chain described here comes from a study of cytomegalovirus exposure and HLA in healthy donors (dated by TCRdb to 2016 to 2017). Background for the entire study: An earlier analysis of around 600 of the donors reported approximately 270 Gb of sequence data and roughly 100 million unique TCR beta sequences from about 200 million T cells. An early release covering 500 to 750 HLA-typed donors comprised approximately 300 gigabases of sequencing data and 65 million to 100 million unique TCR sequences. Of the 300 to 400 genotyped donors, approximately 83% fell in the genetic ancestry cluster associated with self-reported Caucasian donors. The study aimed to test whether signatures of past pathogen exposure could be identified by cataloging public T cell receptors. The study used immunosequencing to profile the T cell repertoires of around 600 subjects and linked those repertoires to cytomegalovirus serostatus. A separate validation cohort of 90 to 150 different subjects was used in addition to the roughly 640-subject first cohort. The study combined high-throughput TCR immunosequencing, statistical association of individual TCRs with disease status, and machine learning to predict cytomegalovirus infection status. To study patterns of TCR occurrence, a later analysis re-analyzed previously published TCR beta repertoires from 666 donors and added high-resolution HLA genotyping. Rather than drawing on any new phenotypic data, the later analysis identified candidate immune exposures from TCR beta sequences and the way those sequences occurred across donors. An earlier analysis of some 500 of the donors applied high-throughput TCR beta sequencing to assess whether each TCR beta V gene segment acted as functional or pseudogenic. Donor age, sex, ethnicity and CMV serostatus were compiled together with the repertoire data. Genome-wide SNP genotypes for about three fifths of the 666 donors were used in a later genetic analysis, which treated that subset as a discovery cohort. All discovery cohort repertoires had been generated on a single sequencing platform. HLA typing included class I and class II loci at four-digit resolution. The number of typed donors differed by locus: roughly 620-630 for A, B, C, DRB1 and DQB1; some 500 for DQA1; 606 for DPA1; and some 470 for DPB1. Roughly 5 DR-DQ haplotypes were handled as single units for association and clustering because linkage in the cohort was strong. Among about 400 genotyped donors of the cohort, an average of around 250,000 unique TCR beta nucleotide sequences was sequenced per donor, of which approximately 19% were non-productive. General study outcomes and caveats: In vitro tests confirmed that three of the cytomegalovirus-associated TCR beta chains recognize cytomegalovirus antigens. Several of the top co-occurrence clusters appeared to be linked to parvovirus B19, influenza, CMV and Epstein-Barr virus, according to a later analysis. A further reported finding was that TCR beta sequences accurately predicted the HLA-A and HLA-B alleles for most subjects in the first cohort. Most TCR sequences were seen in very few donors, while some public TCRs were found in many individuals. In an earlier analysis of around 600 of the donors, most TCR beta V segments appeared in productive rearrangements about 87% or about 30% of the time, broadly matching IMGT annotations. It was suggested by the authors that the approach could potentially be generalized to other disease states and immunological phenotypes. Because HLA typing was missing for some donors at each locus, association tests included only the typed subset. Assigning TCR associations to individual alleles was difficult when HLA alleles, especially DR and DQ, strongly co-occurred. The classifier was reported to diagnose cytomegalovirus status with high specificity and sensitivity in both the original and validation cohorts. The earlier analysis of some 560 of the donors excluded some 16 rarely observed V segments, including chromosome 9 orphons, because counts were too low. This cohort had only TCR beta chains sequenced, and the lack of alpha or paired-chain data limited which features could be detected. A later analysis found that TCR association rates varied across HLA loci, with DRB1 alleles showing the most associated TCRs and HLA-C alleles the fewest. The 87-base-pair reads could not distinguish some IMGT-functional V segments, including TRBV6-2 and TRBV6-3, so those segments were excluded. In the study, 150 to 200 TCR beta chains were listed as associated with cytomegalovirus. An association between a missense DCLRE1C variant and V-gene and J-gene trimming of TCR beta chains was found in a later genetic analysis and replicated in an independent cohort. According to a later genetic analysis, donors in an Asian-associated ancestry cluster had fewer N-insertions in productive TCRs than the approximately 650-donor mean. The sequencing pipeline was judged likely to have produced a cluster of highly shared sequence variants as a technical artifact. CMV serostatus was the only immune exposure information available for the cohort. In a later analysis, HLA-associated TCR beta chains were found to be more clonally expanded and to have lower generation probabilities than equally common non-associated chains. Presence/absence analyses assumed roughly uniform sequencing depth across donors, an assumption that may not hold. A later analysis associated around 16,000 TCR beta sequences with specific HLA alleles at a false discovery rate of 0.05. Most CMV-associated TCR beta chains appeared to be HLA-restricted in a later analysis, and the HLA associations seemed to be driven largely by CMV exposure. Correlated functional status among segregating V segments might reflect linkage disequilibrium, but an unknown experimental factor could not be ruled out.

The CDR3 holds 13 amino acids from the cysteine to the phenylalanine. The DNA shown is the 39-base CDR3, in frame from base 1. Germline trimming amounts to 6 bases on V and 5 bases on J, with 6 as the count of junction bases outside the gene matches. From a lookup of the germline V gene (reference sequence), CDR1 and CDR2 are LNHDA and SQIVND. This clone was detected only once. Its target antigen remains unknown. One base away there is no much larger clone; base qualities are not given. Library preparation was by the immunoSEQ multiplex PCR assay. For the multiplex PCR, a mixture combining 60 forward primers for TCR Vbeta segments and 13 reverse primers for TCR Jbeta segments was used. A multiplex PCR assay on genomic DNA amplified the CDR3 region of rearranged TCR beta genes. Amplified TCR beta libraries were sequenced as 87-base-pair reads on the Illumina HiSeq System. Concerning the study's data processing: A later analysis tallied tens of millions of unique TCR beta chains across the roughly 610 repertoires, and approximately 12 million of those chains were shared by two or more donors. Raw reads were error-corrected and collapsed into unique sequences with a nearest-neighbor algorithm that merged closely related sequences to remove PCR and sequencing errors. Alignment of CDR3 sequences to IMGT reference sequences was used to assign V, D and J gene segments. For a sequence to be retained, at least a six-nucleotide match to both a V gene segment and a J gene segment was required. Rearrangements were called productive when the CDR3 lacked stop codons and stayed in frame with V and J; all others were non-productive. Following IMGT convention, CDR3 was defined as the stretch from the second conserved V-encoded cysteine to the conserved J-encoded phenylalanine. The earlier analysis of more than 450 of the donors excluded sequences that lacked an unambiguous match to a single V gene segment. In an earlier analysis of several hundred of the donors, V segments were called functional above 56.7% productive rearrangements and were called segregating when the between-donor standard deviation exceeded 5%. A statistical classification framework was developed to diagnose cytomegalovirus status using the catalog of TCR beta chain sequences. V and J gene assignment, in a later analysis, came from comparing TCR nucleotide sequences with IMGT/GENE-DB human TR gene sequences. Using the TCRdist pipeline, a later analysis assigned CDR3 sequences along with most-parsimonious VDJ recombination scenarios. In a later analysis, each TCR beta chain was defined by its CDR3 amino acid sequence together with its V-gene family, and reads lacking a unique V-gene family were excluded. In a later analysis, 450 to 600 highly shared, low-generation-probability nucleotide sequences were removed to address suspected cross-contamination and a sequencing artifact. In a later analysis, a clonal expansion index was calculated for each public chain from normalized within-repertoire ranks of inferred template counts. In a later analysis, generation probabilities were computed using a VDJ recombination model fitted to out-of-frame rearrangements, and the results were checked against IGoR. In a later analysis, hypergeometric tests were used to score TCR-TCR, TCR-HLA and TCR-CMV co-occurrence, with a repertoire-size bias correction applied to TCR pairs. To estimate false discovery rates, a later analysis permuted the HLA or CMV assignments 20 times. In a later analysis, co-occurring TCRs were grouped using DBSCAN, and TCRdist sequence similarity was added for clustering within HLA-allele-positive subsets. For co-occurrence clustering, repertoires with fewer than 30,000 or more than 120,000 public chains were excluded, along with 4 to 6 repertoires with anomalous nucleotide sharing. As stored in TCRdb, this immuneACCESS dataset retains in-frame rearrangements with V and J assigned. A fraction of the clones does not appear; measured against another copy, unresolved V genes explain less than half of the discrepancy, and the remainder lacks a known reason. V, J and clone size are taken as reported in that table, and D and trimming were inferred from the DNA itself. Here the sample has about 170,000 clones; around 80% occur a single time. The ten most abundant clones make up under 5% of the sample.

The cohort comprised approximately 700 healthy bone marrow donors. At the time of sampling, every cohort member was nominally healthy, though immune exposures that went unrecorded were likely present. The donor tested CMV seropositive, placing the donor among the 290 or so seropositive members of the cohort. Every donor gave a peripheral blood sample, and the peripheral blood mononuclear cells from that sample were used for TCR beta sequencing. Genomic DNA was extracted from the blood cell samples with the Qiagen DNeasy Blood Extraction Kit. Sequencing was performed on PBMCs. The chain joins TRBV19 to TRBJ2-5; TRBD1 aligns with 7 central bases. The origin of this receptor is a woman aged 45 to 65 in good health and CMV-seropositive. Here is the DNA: TGTGCCAGTAGAAAGACAGGGTTGGAGACCCAGTACTTC. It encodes CASRKTGLETQYF.